Listed here are 22 T cell receptor beta chains from one sample, sequenced in a study of CD8 T cells in Susac syndrome. RNA amounts of 0.5 to 1 ug underwent reverse transcription with random hexamers. TCRdb independently ran MiXCR on the immunoSEQ multiplex PCR reads; one entry per CDR3 protein. The data hold 250,000 to 350,000 distinct CDR3 sequences, with about 90% observed a single time. Sample: CD4+ T cells from PBMCs. These receptors all come from a human donor with multiple sclerosis.

The rearrangement uses TRBV27 and TRBJ2-7; TRBD1 might be the D (5 bases). This CDR3 is built from 13 residues. V was pared by 6 bases and J by 4 bases, with 13 bases between. The germline gives CDR1 MNHEY, CDR2 SMNVEV (reference sequence). Here the CDR3 reads CASRPTASYEQYF. The CDR3 nucleotides read TGTGCCAGCAGACCGACAGCGAGTTACGAGCAGTACTTC.

The V gene is TRBV6-6, the J gene TRBJ1-3; 8 bases line up with TRBD1. CDR1 and CDR2 (germline): MNHNY, SVGAGI (reference sequence). The trim removed 5 bases at V and 3 bases at J, leaving 3 bases unmatched. CDR3 size: 14 residues. CDR3 nucleotide sequence: TGTGCCAGCAGTAGGGACAGGAGTGGAAACACCATATATTTT. This encodes CASSRDRSGNTIYF.

The chain carries TRBV7-2 and TRBJ2-7; D tentatively reads TRBD1 or TRBD2 (5 bases each). Germline assignment: CDR1 SGHTA and CDR2 FQGNSA. V gave up 2 bases and J gave up 0 bases, with 11 bases separating them. This CDR3 spans 15 amino acids. The CDR3 sequence is CASSLPPGPSYEQYF. The CDR3 DNA reads as TGTGCCAGCAGCTTACCACCGGGACCCTCCTACGAGCAGTACTTC.

The chain recombines TRBV15 with TRBJ2-3; no firm D call. This CDR3 is 15 amino acids long. V lost 5 bases, J lost 0 bases, and 12 bases lay in between. CDR1 and CDR2 from the germline V gene are LNHNV and YYDKDF (reference sequence). For the CDR3, the DNA is TGTGCCACCAGCCTAAGGCTGGCTAGCACAGATACGCAGTATTTT. Amino acid sequence: CATSLRLASTDTQYF.

The V call is TRBV19, the J call TRBJ1-5, with D possibly matching TRBD1 (6 bases). The germline V gene encodes CDR1 LNHDA and CDR2 SQIVND (reference sequence). Trimming left V 11 bases short and J 5 bases short, with 13 bases between. The CDR3 consists of 12 residues. The CDR3 bases are TGTGCCGTAGGGGGGGTAGATCAGCCCCAGCATTTT. Its translation: CAVGGVDQPQHF.

The chain combines TRBV12-3 or TRBV12-4 with TRBJ2-1; 7 bases match TRBD1. There are 18 residues in the CDR3. Germline trimming cut 6 bases from V and 6 bases from J; bases unmatched to any gene: 20. The CDR3 sequence is CASRPPTGAAGVRNEQFF. The CDR3 DNA reads as TGTGCCAGCAGGCCGCCCACAGGGGCCGCGGGTGTGCGCAATGAGCAGTTCTTC.

The chain links TRBV29-1 to TRBJ1-1; perhaps TRBD1 as D (5 bases). V gave up 7 bases and J gave up 2 bases, with 14 bases separating them. This CDR3 is built from 13 residues. From germline, CDR1 is SQVTM and CDR2 ANQGSEA. CDR3 sequence (DNA): TGCAGCGGGGACGACTGGAAAAACACTGAAGCTTTCTTT. The encoded protein is CSGDDWKNTEAFF. Supplemented by reference TRBV29-1 and TRBJ1-1, the full variable domain reads SAVISQKPSRDICQRGTSLTIQCQVDSQVTMMFWYRQQPGQSLTLIATANQGSEATYESGFVIDKFPISRPNLTFSTLTVSNMSPEDSSIYLCSGDDWKNTEAFFGQGTRLTVV.

The V gene is TRBV6-2 or TRBV6-3, the J gene TRBJ2-7; 14 bases map to TRBD2. V was clipped by 6 bases and J by 5 bases; unmatched bases: 9. Germline CDR1 is MNHEY and CDR2 is SVGEGT. The CDR3 covers 16 residues. The CDR3 reads CASSLGLAGGIDEQYF. CDR3 nucleotides: TGTGCCAGCAGCCTAGGACTAGCGGGAGGAATAGACGAGCAGTACTTC.

This chain uses TRBV3-1 with TRBJ1-2, with TRBD1 matching over 8 bases. The germline gives CDR1 LGHDT, CDR2 YNNKEL (reference sequence). This CDR3 is built from 13 residues. J lost 8 bases, V lost 1 base, and 3 bases had no gene match. Here the CDR3 reads CASSQVTGGGYTF. The CDR3 coding sequence is TGTGCCAGCAGCCAAGTCACAGGGGGAGGCTACACCTTC.

The chain employs TRBV2 and TRBJ2-5, with D perhaps matching TRBD1 (5 bases). Trimming stripped 2 bases from V and 5 bases from J, with 12 bases between. Germline CDR1 and CDR2: SNHLY and FYNNEI. The CDR3 consists of 14 residues. Here the CDR3 reads CASSERGPLETQYF. CDR3 DNA sequence: TGTGCCAGCAGTGAAAGGGGCCCCCTTGAGACCCAGTACTTC. Looking up the rest from reference TRBV2 and TRBJ2-5 gives the full variable domain: EPEVTQTPSHQVTQMGQEVILRCVPISNHLYFYWYRQILGQKVEFLVSFYNNEISEKSEIFDDQFSVERPDGSNFTLKIRSTKLEDSAMYFCASSERGPLETQYFGPGTRLLVL.

The CDR3 loop is CASSFGDSNQPQHF. CDR3 bases: TGTGCCAGCAGTTTCGGGGATAGCAATCAGCCCCAGCATTTT. The rearrangement joins TRBV12-3 or TRBV12-4 to TRBJ1-5; D is uncertain. V shed 3 bases and J shed 0 bases, with 6 bases lying between them. The CDR3 contains 14 residues.

The chain recombines TRBV11-1 with TRBJ2-7, with 12 bases that match TRBD2. This CDR3 is 15 amino acids long. The V gene end was trimmed by 5 bases and the J gene end by 4 bases; junction bases not matched to a gene: 6. Germline loops: CDR1 SGHAT, CDR2 FQDESV (reference sequence). The CDR3: CASSPRTSGTYEQYF. The DNA of the CDR3 is TGTGCCAGCAGCCCAAGGACTAGCGGGACGTACGAGCAGTACTTC.

This chain links TRBV6-6 with TRBJ2-7; D may be TRBD2 (6 bases). The V end lost 2 bases, the J end lost 0 bases, and 8 bases lay between the germline ends. The CDR3 runs to 14 residues. CDR1 is MNHNY, CDR2 SVGAGI, per germline (reference sequence). CDR3 sequence: CASSYGGTSYEQYF. The CDR3 region has the DNA TGTGCCAGCAGTTACGGCGGGACCTCCTACGAGCAGTACTTC.

This sequence joins TRBV30 and TRBJ1-2; D might be TRBD1 (6 bases). The V gene's germline CDR1 is GTSNPN and CDR2 SVGIG (reference sequence). The CDR3 consists of 13 residues. V was trimmed by 6 bases and J by 0 bases, leaving 11 bases between them. The CDR3 is CACHHRANYGYTF. The CDR3 nucleotides are TGTGCCTGCCATCACAGGGCTAACTATGGCTACACCTTC.

The V gene is TRBV7-2, the J gene TRBJ2-3; D is possibly TRBD1 or TRBD2 (6 bases each). Trimming took 1 base from V and 2 from J, leaving 13 bases between them. Germline loops: CDR1 SGHTA, CDR2 FQGNSA. The CDR3 length is 16 residues. The CDR3 spells CASSLDGGLYTDTQYF. In DNA form, the CDR3 reads TGTGCCAGCAGCTTAGATGGGGGGCTCTACACAGATACGCAGTATTTT.

The chain is built from TRBV6-1 and TRBJ2-5; D perhaps matches TRBD1 (5 bases). Germline V gene lookup returns CDR1 MNHNS and CDR2 SASEGT. V dropped 5 bases and J dropped 5 bases, with 18 bases sitting between them. This CDR3 spans 15 amino acids. In DNA form, the CDR3 reads TGTGCCAGCAGTAACCTTTGGGCAGGGTGGGAGACCCAGTACTTC. Residues: CASSNLWAGWETQYF.

This clonotype was seen more than once but under ten times. The genes are TRBV5-1 and TRBJ1-1; D is possibly TRBD1 (5 bases). This CDR3 region has 16 residues. Germline CDR1 reads SGHRS; CDR2 reads YFSETQ. The V end lost 0 bases, the J end lost 1 base, and 13 bases lay between the germline ends. The CDR3 DNA sequence: TGCGCCAGCAGCTTGGTTTTCCGGGGCAAGAACACTGAAGCTTTCTTT. It codes for CASSLVFRGKNTEAFF.

The V and J genes are TRBV7-9 and TRBJ2-2; 13 bases agree with TRBD2. This CDR3 has 16 residues. Germline V gene lookup returns CDR1 SEHNR and CDR2 FQNEAQ (reference sequence). Unmatched junction bases numbered 7, after V lost 6 bases and J lost 6 bases. The CDR3 loop reads CASSRLAGGEAGELFF. The CDR3 region has the DNA TGTGCCAGCAGTCGACTAGCGGGAGGTGAAGCCGGGGAGCTGTTTTTT.

This chain links TRBV15 with TRBJ2-7; possible D gene TRBD2, 6 bases. The CDR3 contains 15 residues. V shed 0 bases and J shed 6 bases, with 15 bases lying between them. Germline assignment: CDR1 LNHNV and CDR2 YYDKDF (reference sequence). The CDR3, as DNA: TGTGCCACCAGCAGAGATGTTAGGCTAGCGCTCGAGCAGTACTTC. Amino acid sequence: CATSRDVRLALEQYF.

As DNA, the CDR3 is TGCAGCGTTGTGTCCAGGGCGGGGGTTTTGAGGGGCTACACCTTC. Its protein product is CSVVSRAGVLRGYTF. This chain joins TRBV29-1 and TRBJ1-2; D may be TRBD1 (5 bases). The germline V gene has CDR1 SQVTM and CDR2 ANQGSEA. CDR3 size: 15 residues. The germline V and J ends were trimmed by 4 bases and 8 bases, with 23 bases remaining between them. Full variable domain (rest looked up from reference TRBV29-1 and TRBJ1-2): SAVISQKPSRDICQRGTSLTIQCQVDSQVTMMFWYRQQPGQSLTLIATANQGSEATYESGFVIDKFPISRPNLTFSTLTVSNMSPEDSSIYLCSVVSRAGVLRGYTFGSGTRLTVV.

This chain links TRBV18 with TRBJ2-4; 10 positions agree with TRBD2. The junction had 10 bases not matched to a gene; V was cut back by 2 bases and J by 0 bases. There are 19 residues in the CDR3. Looked up from germline, CDR1 is KGHSH and CDR2 is LQKENI. This CDR3 reads CASSPIVAGGYLAKNIQYF. DNA for the CDR3: TGTGCCAGCTCACCAATTGTAGCGGGAGGATACTTAGCCAAAAACATTCAGTACTTC.

The rearrangement links TRBV6-1 to TRBJ1-2; D is unresolved. The CDR3 is 15 residues long. Germline V CDR1 and CDR2: MNHNS, SASEGT. Between the trimmed V and J ends, which lost 0 bases and 0 bases, there was a span of 8 bases. CDR3 loop: CASSEAGGSNYGYTF. CDR3 DNA sequence: TGTGCCAGCAGTGAAGCGGGAGGTTCTAACTATGGCTACACCTTC.